The rows below give T cell receptor beta chains drawn from one sample of a study of cytomegalovirus exposure and HLA in healthy donors. Libraries were prepared by immunoSEQ multiplex PCR; TCRdb keeps only in-frame clonotypes and omits some of them. The sample gives 110,000 or so clones, less than 80% of which show up once; roughly 11% is in the top ten. Sequenced input: PBMCs. The receptors shown here come from a woman between 50 and 59 years old in good health and CMV-seropositive. Each CDR3 is given with its conserved first and last residue. D genes are given only for firm matches. Not every row has a clone size; where given, it reads once, few, many or a size class.

clone size: few; J gene: TRBJ2-7; V gene: TRBV9; D gene: -; CDR3 DNA: TGTGCCAGCAGCACGGGGACCGCGGGAGAGCAGTACTTC; CDR3 protein: CASSTGTAGEQYF
clone size: -; J gene: TRBJ1-1; V gene: TRBV10-3; D gene: TRBD1; CDR3 DNA: TGTGCCATCGCGACAGGGTTGAACACTGAAGCTTTCTTT; CDR3 protein: CAIATGLNTEAFF
clone size: once; J gene: TRBJ2-1; V gene: TRBV7-2; D gene: -; CDR3 DNA: TGTGCCAGCCTAAACGGGCAGGGGGGCTACAATGAGCAGTTCTTC; CDR3 protein: CASLNGQGGYNEQFF
clone size: -; J gene: TRBJ1-5; V gene: TRBV18; D gene: TRBD1; CDR3 DNA: TGTGCCAGCTCACCACCGGGACAGGGGTCCGGTCAGCCCCAGCATTTT; CDR3 protein: CASSPPGQGSGQPQHF
clone size: -; J gene: TRBJ2-7; V gene: TRBV5-5; D gene: -; CDR3 DNA: TGTGCCAGCAGCTTGAGGGACACCACCCCCTACGAGCAGTACTTC; CDR3 protein: CASSLRDTTPYEQYF
clone size: -; J gene: TRBJ2-1; V gene: TRBV2; D gene: -; CDR3 DNA: TGTGCCAGCACTCAGGAAACCTTCAATGAGCAGTTCTTC; CDR3 protein: CASTQETFNEQFF
clone size: -; J gene: TRBJ1-2; V gene: TRBV5-5; D gene: TRBD1; CDR3 DNA: TGTGCCAGCAGCCTGGGAACCACAGGGGTTGTAGGCTACACCTTC; CDR3 protein: CASSLGTTGVVGYTF
clone size: -; J gene: TRBJ2-7; V gene: TRBV7-2; D gene: -; CDR3 DNA: TGTGCCAGCAGCCTAGGAGGGTACAGAAGCGAGCAGTACTTC; CDR3 protein: CASSLGGYRSEQYF
clone size: -; J gene: TRBJ1-3; V gene: TRBV7-2; D gene: -; CDR3 DNA: TGTGCCAGCAGCCCATCGTCGGTATCTGGAAACACCATATATTTT; CDR3 protein: CASSPSSVSGNTIYF
clone size: -; J gene: TRBJ1-3; V gene: TRBV10-3; D gene: -; CDR3 DNA: TGTGTCACCAGCCCGGGACTCAGCTCTGGAAACACCATATATTTT; CDR3 protein: CVTSPGLSSGNTIYF
clone size: few; J gene: TRBJ1-1; V gene: TRBV15; D gene: TRBD1; CDR3 DNA: TGTGCCACCAGCAGAGGACAGGGGGCGATCGCTGAAGCTTTCTTT; CDR3 protein: CATSRGQGAIAEAFF
clone size: -; J gene: TRBJ2-7; V gene: TRBV14; D gene: TRBD2; CDR3 DNA: TGTGCCAGCAGCCTTGGGGGGGGAACCTACGAGCAGTACTTC; CDR3 protein: CASSLGGGTYEQYF
clone size: -; J gene: TRBJ2-7; V gene: TRBV9; D gene: TRBD1; CDR3 DNA: TGTGCCAGCAGCGAGGGGACAGGGCTATCCTACGAGCAGTACTTC; CDR3 protein: CASSEGTGLSYEQYF
clone size: -; J gene: TRBJ1-3; V gene: TRBV30; D gene: -; CDR3 DNA: TGTGCCTGGAGTGTTCACATCTCTGGAAACACCATATATTTT; CDR3 protein: CAWSVHISGNTIYF
clone size: -; J gene: TRBJ2-3; V gene: TRBV18; D gene: -; CDR3 DNA: TGTGCCAGCTCACCGATGGACAGCGATACGCAGTATTTT; CDR3 protein: CASSPMDSDTQYF
clone size: -; J gene: TRBJ2-7; V gene: TRBV5-1; D gene: TRBD1; CDR3 DNA: TGCGCCAGCAGCTTACCACAGGGGGAGCAGTACTTC; CDR3 protein: CASSLPQGEQYF
clone size: -; J gene: TRBJ1-2; V gene: TRBV27; D gene: TRBD1; CDR3 DNA: TGTGCCAGCAGTCCCCAGATGGGGACAGCCTATGGCTACACCTTC; CDR3 protein: CASSPQMGTAYGYTF
clone size: -; J gene: TRBJ2-1; V gene: TRBV5-1; D gene: TRBD2; CDR3 DNA: TGCGCCAGCAGCTTGGGGACTAGCGAGTACAATGAGCAGTTCTTC; CDR3 protein: CASSLGTSEYNEQFF
clone size: -; J gene: TRBJ2-2; V gene: TRBV10-3; D gene: TRBD1; CDR3 DNA: TGTGCCATCAGTACCAATGGACAGGGGATCACCGGGGAGCTGTTTTTT; CDR3 protein: CAISTNGQGITGELFF
clone size: once; J gene: TRBJ2-5; V gene: TRBV2; D gene: -; CDR3 DNA: TGTGCCAGCAGTGAGGCAGGGGAAGGATCGTACCAAGAGACCCAGTACTTC; CDR3 protein: CASSEAGEGSYQETQYF
clone size: -; J gene: TRBJ2-3; V gene: TRBV15; D gene: TRBD2; CDR3 DNA: TGTGCCACCAGCAGAGATCTACTAGCGGGGGGCACAGATACGCAGTATTTT; CDR3 protein: CATSRDLLAGGTDTQYF
clone size: -; J gene: TRBJ2-5; V gene: TRBV7-6; D gene: TRBD2; CDR3 DNA: TGTGCCAGCAGCCTTAGCGGGGGGGCGGGAGAGACCCAGTACTTC; CDR3 protein: CASSLSGGAGETQYF
clone size: -; J gene: TRBJ2-7; V gene: TRBV2; D gene: -; CDR3 DNA: TGTGCCAGCAAATCTAGCAACCCGTGGGACTACGAGCAGTACTTC; CDR3 protein: CASKSSNPWDYEQYF